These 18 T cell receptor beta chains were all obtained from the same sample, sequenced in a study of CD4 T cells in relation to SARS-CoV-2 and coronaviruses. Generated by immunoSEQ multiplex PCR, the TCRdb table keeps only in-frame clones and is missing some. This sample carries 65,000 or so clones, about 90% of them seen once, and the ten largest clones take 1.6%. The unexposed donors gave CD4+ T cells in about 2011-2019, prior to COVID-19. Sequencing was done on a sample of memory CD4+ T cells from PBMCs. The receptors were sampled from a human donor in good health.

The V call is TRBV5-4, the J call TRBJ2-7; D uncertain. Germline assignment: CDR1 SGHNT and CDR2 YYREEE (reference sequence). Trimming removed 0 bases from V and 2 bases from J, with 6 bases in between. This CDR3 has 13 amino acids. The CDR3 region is CASSLDQTYEQYF. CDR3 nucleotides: TGTGCCAGCAGCTTGGACCAGACCTACGAGCAGTACTTC.

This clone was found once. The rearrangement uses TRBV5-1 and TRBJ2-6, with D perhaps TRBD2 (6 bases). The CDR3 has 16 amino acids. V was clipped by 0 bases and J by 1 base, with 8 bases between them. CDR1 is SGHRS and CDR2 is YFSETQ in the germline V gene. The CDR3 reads CASSLGGESGANVLTF. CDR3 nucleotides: TGCGCCAGCAGCTTGGGGGGGGAATCTGGGGCCAACGTCCTGACTTTC.

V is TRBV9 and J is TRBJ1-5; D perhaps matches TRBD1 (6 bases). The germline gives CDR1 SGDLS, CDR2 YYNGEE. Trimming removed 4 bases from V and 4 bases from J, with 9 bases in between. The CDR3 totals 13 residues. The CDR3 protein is CASSRDINQPQHF. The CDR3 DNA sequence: TGTGCCAGCAGCCGGGACATTAATCAGCCCCAGCATTTT.

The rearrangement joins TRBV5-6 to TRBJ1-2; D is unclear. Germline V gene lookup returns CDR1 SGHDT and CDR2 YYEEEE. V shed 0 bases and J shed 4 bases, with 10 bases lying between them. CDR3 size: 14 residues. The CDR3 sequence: CASSLGSEFYGYTF. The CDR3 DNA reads TGTGCCAGCAGCTTGGGCTCGGAATTCTATGGCTACACCTTC.

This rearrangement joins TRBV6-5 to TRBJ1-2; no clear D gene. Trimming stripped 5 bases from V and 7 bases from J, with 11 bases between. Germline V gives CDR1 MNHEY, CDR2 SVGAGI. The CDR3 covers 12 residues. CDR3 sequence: CASSPPGSGYTF. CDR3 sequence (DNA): TGTGCCAGCAGTCCTCCCGGGTCTGGCTACACCTTC.

CDR3 nucleotides: TGTGCCAGCAGCCAGGGTTTACAGTATGGCTACACCTTC. Its protein is CASSQGLQYGYTF. The chain couples TRBV14 to TRBJ1-2; D is unclear. CDR1 is SGHDN, CDR2 FVKESK, per germline. Trimming shortened V by 3 bases and J by 5 bases, and 10 bases separated the two germline ends. The CDR3 extends over 13 amino acids.

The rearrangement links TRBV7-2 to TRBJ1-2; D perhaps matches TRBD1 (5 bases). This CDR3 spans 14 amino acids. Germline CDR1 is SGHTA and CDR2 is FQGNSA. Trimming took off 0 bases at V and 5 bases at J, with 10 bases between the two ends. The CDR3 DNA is TGTGCCAGCAGCTTAGCAAGGACACTTTATGGCTACACCTTC. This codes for CASSLARTLYGYTF.

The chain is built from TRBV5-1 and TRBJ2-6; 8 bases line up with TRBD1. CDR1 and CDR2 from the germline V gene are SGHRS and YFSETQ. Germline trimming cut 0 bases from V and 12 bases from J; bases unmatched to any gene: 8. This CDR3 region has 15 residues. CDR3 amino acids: CASSLDPGQEGVLTF. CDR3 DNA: TGCGCCAGCAGCTTGGATCCGGGACAGGAGGGCGTCCTGACTTTC. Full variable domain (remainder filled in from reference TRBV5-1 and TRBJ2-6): KAGVTQTPRYLIKTRGQQVTLSCSPISGHRSVSWYQQTPGQGLQFLFEYFSETQRNKGNFPGRFSGRQFSNSRSEMNVSTLELGDSALYLCASSLDPGQEGVLTFGAGSRLTVL.

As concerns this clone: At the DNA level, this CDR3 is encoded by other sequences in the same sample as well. The CDR3 sequence is CASSVGVDTQYF. Here the CDR3 DNA reads TGTGCCAGCAGCGTAGGAGTAGATACGCAGTATTTT. The chain couples TRBV9 to TRBJ2-3; D ambiguous. V lost 0 bases and J 5 bases, leaving 4 bases between the germline ends. The CDR3 has 12 amino acids. Germline CDR1 is SGDLS and CDR2 is YYNGEE.

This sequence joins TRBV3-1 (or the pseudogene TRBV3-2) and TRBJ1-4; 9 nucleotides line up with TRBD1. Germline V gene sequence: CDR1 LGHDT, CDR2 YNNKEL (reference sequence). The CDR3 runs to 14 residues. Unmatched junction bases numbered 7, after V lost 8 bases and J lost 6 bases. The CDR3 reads CASLRTGVDEKLFF. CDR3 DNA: TGTGCCAGCCTCAGGACAGGGGTGGATGAAAAACTGTTTTTT.

CDR3 nucleotides: TGTGCCAGCTCACCGGGAGGCGGCACAGATACGCAGTATTTT. The encoded protein is CASSPGGGTDTQYF. The chain has TRBV18 and TRBJ2-3; a weak D match, TRBD2 (6 bases). V lost 3 bases and J lost 1, with 8 bases in between. There are 14 residues in the CDR3. Germline CDR1 and CDR2: KGHSH and LQKENI.

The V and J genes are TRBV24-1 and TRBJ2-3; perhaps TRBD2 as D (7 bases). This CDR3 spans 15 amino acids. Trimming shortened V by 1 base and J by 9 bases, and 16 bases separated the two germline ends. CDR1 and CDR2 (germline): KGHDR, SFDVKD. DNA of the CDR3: TGTGCCACCAGTGATTTAAGCCGGGGGGCCGGGACGCAGTATTTT. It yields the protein CATSDLSRGAGTQYF.

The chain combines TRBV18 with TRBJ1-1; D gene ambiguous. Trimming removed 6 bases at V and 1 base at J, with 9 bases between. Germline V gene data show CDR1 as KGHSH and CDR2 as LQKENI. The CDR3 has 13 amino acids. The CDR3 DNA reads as TGTGCCAGCTCGCGAGAGCAGAACACTGAAGCTTTCTTT. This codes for CASSREQNTEAFF. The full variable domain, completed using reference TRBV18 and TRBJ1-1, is NAGVMQNPRHLVRRRGQEARLRCSPMKGHSHVYWYRQLPEEGLKFMVYLQKENIIDESGMPKERFSAEFPKEGPSILRIQQVVRGDSAAYFCASSREQNTEAFFGQGTRLTVV.

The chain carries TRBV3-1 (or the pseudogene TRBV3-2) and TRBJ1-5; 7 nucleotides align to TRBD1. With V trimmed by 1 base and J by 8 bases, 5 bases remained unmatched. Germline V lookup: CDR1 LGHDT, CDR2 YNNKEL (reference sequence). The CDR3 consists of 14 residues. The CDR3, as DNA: TGTGCCAGCAGCCAAGGACAGGGCTGGGAGCCCCAGCATTTT. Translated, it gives CASSQGQGWEPQHF.

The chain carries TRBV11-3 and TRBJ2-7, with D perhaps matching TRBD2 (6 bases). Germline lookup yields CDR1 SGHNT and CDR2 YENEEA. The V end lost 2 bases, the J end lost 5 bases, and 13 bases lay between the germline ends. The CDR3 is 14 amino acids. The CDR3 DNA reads TGTGCCAGCAGCTTATCGGGGGTGGGAAACGAGCAGTACTTC. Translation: CASSLSGVGNEQYF.

CDR3 sequence reads: CASSGHRGTDTQYF. DNA for the CDR3: TGTGCCAGCAGCGGTCACAGGGGCACAGATACGCAGTATTTT. The gene calls are TRBV5-8 and TRBJ2-3; D is perhaps TRBD1 (6 bases). The CDR3 covers 14 residues. Germline V gene lookup returns CDR1 SGHTS and CDR2 YDEGEE. V dropped 4 bases and J dropped 1 base, with 10 bases sitting between them.

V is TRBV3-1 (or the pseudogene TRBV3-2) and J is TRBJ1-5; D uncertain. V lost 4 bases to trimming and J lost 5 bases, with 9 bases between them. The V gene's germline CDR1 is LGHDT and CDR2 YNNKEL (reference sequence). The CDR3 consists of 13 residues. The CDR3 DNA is TGTGCCAGCAGCCCCTCGAGGGATCAGCCCCAGCATTTT. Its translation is CASSPSRDQPQHF.

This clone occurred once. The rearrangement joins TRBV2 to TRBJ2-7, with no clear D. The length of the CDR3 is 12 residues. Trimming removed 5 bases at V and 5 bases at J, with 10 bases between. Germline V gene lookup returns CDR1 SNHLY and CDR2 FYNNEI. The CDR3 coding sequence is TGTGCCAGCAGTTACCGACGGGACGAGCAGTACTTC. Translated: CASSYRRDEQYF.